This T cell receptor (beta chain) originates from a study of shared clonotypes between healthy human individuals. Note on this clone: The antigen is unknown.

Assay used: immunoSEQ multiplex PCR; TCRdb lists only in-frame clones, some missing. The data hold approximately 2,200,000 clones, with roughly 91% observed a single time. V was pared by 4 bases and J by 1 base, with 11 bases between. Germline V gives CDR1 MDHEN, CDR2 SYDVKM. This CDR3 region has 14 residues. Overall study findings and caveats: Memory subsets had estimated richness that was generally smaller than that of naive subsets.

Terminally differentiated effector memory CD45RA+ cells were left out of the naive CD8 fraction, which was CD45RO-negative and positively selected for CCR7. This TCR was recovered from a man younger than 35 in good health. Some clones in this sample may be carry-over from other donors' samples. Sequenced material: naive CD8+ T cells from PBMCs. The chain uses TRBV28 and TRBJ2-7; D gene ambiguous. This CDR3 reads CASSSSVQSYEQYF. CDR3 in DNA: TGTGCCAGCAGTTCGAGTGTCCAATCCTACGAGCAGTACTTC.